Listed here are 22 T cell receptor beta chains from one sample, sequenced in a study of CD8 T cells in ankylosing spondylitis. MiXCR, applied by TCRdb to the 5' RACE reads, yields one record per CDR3 protein. The sample yields some 120,000 distinct CDR3 sequences, over 6.5% seen once. The sequenced sample was blood, either unsorted or a sorted T cell fraction (not recorded which). The receptors originated from a male donor with ankylosing spondylitis or in good health (not recorded which).

The table lists this clonotype with many counts. In DNA, the CDR3 is TGTGCCAGCAGCTCCGGCTTGGGCACTGAAGCTTTCTTT. This sequence encodes CASSSGLGTEAFF. This chain joins TRBV5-6 and TRBJ1-1; D is unclear. Germline V gene lookup returns CDR1 SGHDT and CDR2 YYEEEE. This CDR3 is 13 amino acids long. Trimming removed 3 bases from V and 4 bases from J, with 10 bases in between.

This clonotype has a count of ten or more. The genes are TRBV20-1 and TRBJ2-1; tentative D call: TRBD2 (5 bases). The CDR3 has 19 amino acids. V was trimmed by 0 bases and J by 0 bases, leaving 21 bases between them. Per the germline V gene, CDR1 is DFQATT and CDR2 is SNEGSKA (reference sequence). The CDR3 sequence is CSARDRGSAIASSYNEQFF. The CDR3 DNA reads TGCAGTGCTAGAGATCGGGGTAGCGCTATTGCTAGCTCCTACAATGAGCAGTTCTTC.

This clonotype came up many times. This chain joins TRBV7-9 and TRBJ2-7; 8 bases match TRBD2. J gave up 5 bases and V 5 bases, and 8 bases lay outside the gene matches. Germline V gene data show CDR1 as SEHNR and CDR2 as FQNEAQ (reference sequence). This CDR3 has 14 residues. DNA of the CDR3: TGTGCCAGCAGCCCTAGCGGGCCGACCCACGAGCAGTACTTC. Protein product: CASSPSGPTHEQYF.

This clonotype has ten or more counts. This chain joins TRBV3-1 and TRBJ2-6; D gene ambiguous. The CDR3 is made up of 15 amino acids. Germline-derived CDR1 and CDR2 are LGHDT and YNNKEL (reference sequence). V was cut by 1 base and J by 4 bases, with 8 bases left in between. CDR3 protein: CASSQVRSGANVLTF. The CDR3 DNA reads as TGTGCCAGCAGCCAAGTCCGATCCGGGGCCAACGTCCTGACTTTC.

This clonotype was recorded many times. The chain links TRBV6-5 to TRBJ2-1; maybe TRBD1 (6 bases). The CDR3 totals 16 residues. CDR1 is MNHEY, CDR2 SVGAGI, per germline. V was trimmed by 4 bases and J by 6 bases, leaving 19 bases between them. In DNA form, the CDR3 reads TGTGCCAGCAGTTCCGCGACAGGCGTCTGGTCCAATGAGCAGTTCTTC. This codes for CASSSATGVWSNEQFF.

This clonotype was seen ten or more times. The gene calls are TRBV7-8 and TRBJ1-1; maybe TRBD1 (5 bases). V lost 4 bases to trimming and J lost 0 bases, with 15 bases between them. CDR1 and CDR2 (germline): SGHVS, FQNEAQ. CDR3 length: 16 amino acids. In DNA, the CDR3 is TGTGCCAGCAGCTCCCAGGGACTTGTTATGAACACTGAAGCTTTCTTT. Protein sequence: CASSSQGLVMNTEAFF. Full variable domain (missing parts from reference TRBV7-8 and TRBJ1-1): GAGVSQSPRYKVAKRGQDVALRCDPISGHVSLFWYQQALGQGPEFLTYFQNEAQLDKSGLPSDRFFAERPEGSVSTLKIQRTQQEDSAVYLCASSSQGLVMNTEAFFGQGTRLTVV.

This clonotype was detected many times. This chain uses TRBV20-1 with TRBJ2-7; tentatively, D is TRBD1 (6 bases). The CDR3 runs 11 residues. Germline CDR1 reads DFQATT; CDR2 reads SNEGSKA (reference sequence). Trimming cost V 5 bases and J 5 bases, with 10 bases left between them. CDR3 sequence (DNA): TGCAGTGCTGGGACACCCCACGAGCAGTACTTC. Translation gives CSAGTPHEQYF.

There are many counts of this clonotype. This chain connects TRBV29-1 to TRBJ2-1; 7 bases are shared with TRBD1. Germline trimming cut 6 bases from V and 4 bases from J; bases unmatched to any gene: 3. The CDR3 is 12 amino acids. CDR1 is SQVTM and CDR2 is ANQGSEA in the germline V gene. CDR3 region: CSVQQGYNEQFF. In DNA form, the CDR3 reads TGCAGCGTACAACAGGGGTACAATGAGCAGTTCTTC.

This clonotype was recorded many times. The rearrangement joins TRBV5-1 to TRBJ1-3; possibly TRBD1 for D (6 bases). This CDR3 region has 15 residues. Trimming cost V 3 bases and J 2 bases, with 12 bases left between them. In germline, CDR1 is SGHRS, CDR2 YFSETQ. The CDR3 bases are TGCGCCAGCAGCTACGAAACAGGGACTGGAAACACCATATATTTT. Amino acids: CASSYETGTGNTIYF.

The table lists this clonotype with many counts. The V and J genes are TRBV30 and TRBJ2-5; D possibly corresponds to TRBD1 (5 bases). This CDR3 spans 13 amino acids. Germline V gene lookup returns CDR1 GTSNPN and CDR2 SVGIG (reference sequence). V gave up 2 bases and J gave up 4 bases, with 11 bases separating them. The CDR3, as DNA: TGTGCCTGGAGTACCAGGGTCCCAGAGACCCAGTACTTC. This sequence encodes CAWSTRVPETQYF.

This clonotype was seen many times. This chain connects TRBV7-3 to TRBJ2-3; D remains ambiguous. Germline values: CDR1 SGHTA, CDR2 FQGTGA. This CDR3 comprises 14 residues. V was shortened by 5 bases and J by 6 bases, with 15 bases between the two germline ends. DNA of the CDR3: TGTGCCAGCAGCCCCCTCCGGGTTGGGGATACGCAGTATTTT. Protein product: CASSPLRVGDTQYF.

This clonotype has at least ten counts. J is TRBJ1-6 and V is TRBV4-2; 8 bases agree with TRBD1. Per germline, CDR1 LGHNA and CDR2 YNFKEQ. This CDR3 has 15 amino acids. Trimming removed 0 bases from V and 7 bases from J; junction bases left unmatched: 2. This CDR3 is CASSQEWTGNSPLHF. CDR3 DNA: TGTGCCAGCAGCCAAGAATGGACAGGGAATTCACCCCTCCACTTT.

This clonotype was seen many times. V and J are TRBV20-1 and TRBJ2-1, with TRBD2 matching 11 bases. Trimming at V came to 6 bases and at J to 3 bases, leaving 7 bases not matched to a gene. Germline assignment: CDR1 DFQATT and CDR2 SNEGSKA (reference sequence). CDR3 length equals 15 residues. CDR3: CSANPGLAVYNEQFF. CDR3 DNA sequence: TGCAGTGCCAACCCGGGACTAGCGGTCTACAATGAGCAGTTCTTC.

This clonotype appeared many times. CDR3 loop: CSAPPDIRYGEQFF. CDR3 bases: TGCAGTGCTCCCCCAGACATACGATACGGGGAGCAGTTCTTC. The chain joins TRBV20-1 to TRBJ2-1; D is uncertain. The CDR3 contains 14 residues. Germline CDR1 DFQATT, CDR2 SNEGSKA (reference sequence). Trimming removed 5 bases at V and 10 bases at J, with 21 bases between.

This clonotype was detected many times. The chain links TRBV12-3 or TRBV12-4 to TRBJ2-3; 11 bases fit TRBD2. CDR3 length: 15 amino acids. The trim removed 5 bases at V and 4 bases at J, leaving 5 bases unmatched. The CDR3 spells CASSDVAGGPDTQYF. CDR3 nucleotide sequence: TGTGCCAGCAGTGATGTAGCGGGGGGGCCAGATACGCAGTATTTT.

This clonotype showed up many times. The CDR3 protein is CATSRGTNMNTEAFF. CDR3 nucleotide sequence: TGTGCCACCAGCAGGGGGACAAATATGAACACTGAAGCTTTCTTT. V and J are TRBV15 and TRBJ1-1; tentative D call: TRBD1 (6 bases). Germline assignment: CDR1 LNHNV and CDR2 YYDKDF (reference sequence). The CDR3 length is 15 residues. V dropped 3 bases and J dropped 0 bases, with 11 bases sitting between them. The complete variable domain, with remaining parts taken from reference TRBV15 and TRBJ1-1, reads DAMVIQNPRYQVTQFGKPVTLSCSQTLNHNVMYWYQQKSSQAPKLLFHYYDKDFNNEADTPDNFQSRRPNTSFCFLDIRSPGLGDTAMYLCATSRGTNMNTEAFFGQGTRLTVV.

The chain combines TRBV18 with TRBJ1-2; D remains ambiguous. Germline-derived CDR1 and CDR2 are KGHSH and LQKENI. The V end was cut by 6 bases, the J end by 8 bases, with 22 bases between. The CDR3 extends over 15 amino acids. CDR3 bases: TGTGCCAGCTCTCCGGGTGAGGCCAGCAGCGGAGGCTACACCTTC. Translating gives CASSPGEASSGGYTF.

This clonotype was seen at least ten times. The chain couples TRBV20-1 to TRBJ2-1; 9 nucleotides agree with TRBD2. Germline CDR1 DFQATT, CDR2 SNEGSKA (reference sequence). After removal of 5 bases from V and 8 bases from J, the junction contained 10 bases not matched to a gene. This CDR3 is built from 14 residues. The CDR3 bases are TGCAGTGCTGGACTTAGCGGGGGAGGCGATGAGCAGTTCTTC. This encodes CSAGLSGGGDEQFF.

This clonotype was observed a single time. The chain employs TRBV5-1 and TRBJ2-5; 10 nucleotides line up with TRBD2. CDR1 is SGHRS, CDR2 YFSETQ, per germline. This CDR3 is 16 amino acids long. V lost 4 bases to trimming and J lost 5 bases; unmatched junction nucleotides: 11. The CDR3 bases are TGCGCCAGCAGCCCATCTAGCGGGGGCGTTGACGAGACCCAGTACTTC. This gives the protein CASSPSSGGVDETQYF.

The J gene is TRBJ1-1, the V gene TRBV5-1; 9 bases fit TRBD1. Germline loops: CDR1 SGHRS, CDR2 YFSETQ. Trimming at V came to 4 bases and at J to 3 bases, leaving 7 bases not matched to a gene. The CDR3 runs 15 residues. The CDR3 spells CASSPDRGQDTEAFF. The DNA of the CDR3 is TGCGCCAGCAGCCCGGACAGGGGACAGGACACTGAAGCTTTCTTT.

This clonotype was seen repeatedly, ten times or more. V is TRBV20-1 and J is TRBJ1-2; possibly TRBD1 for D (5 bases). The CDR3 is made up of 14 amino acids. Trimming shortened V by 4 bases and J by 8 bases, and 20 bases separated the two germline ends. Germline CDR1 is DFQATT and CDR2 is SNEGSKA (reference sequence). The chain's CDR3 is CSAIKGPHGAGYTF. DNA for the CDR3: TGCAGTGCTATAAAGGGCCCACATGGGGCGGGCTACACCTTC.

This clonotype was found many times. This sequence joins TRBV3-1 and TRBJ1-1; TRBD1 matches 9 bases. J gave up 5 bases and V 4 bases, and 5 bases lay outside the gene matches. This CDR3 comprises 14 residues. CDR1 is LGHDT, CDR2 YNNKEL, per germline (reference sequence). CDR3 loop: CASSLGTGRTEAFF. CDR3 DNA sequence: TGTGCCAGCAGCCTTGGGACAGGGAGAACTGAAGCTTTCTTT.